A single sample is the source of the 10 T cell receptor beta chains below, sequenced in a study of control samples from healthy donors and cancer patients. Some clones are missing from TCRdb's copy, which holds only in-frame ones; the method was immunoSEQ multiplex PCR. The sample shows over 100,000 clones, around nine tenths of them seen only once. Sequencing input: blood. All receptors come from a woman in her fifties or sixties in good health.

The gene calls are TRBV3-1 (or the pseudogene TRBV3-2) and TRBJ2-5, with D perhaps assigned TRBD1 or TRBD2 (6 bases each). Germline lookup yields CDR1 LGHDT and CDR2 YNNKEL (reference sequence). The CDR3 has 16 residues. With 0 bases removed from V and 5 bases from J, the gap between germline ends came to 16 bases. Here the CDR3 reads CASSQELSFGGETQYF. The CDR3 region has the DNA TGTGCCAGCAGCCAAGAGTTATCCTTCGGGGGCGAGACCCAGTACTTC.

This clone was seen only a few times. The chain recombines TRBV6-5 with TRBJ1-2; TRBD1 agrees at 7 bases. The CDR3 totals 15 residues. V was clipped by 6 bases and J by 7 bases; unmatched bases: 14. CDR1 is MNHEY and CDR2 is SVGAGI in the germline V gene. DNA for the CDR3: TGTGCCAGCAGCCCCGGGACAGCTATTTTTGGTGGCTACACCTTC. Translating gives CASSPGTAIFGGYTF.

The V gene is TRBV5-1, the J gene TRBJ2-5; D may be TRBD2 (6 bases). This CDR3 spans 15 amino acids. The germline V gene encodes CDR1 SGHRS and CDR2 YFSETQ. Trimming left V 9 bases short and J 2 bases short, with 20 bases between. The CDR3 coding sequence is TGCGCCACCTCCGGGACTGGGACTTCACAAGAGACCCAGTACTTC. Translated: CATSGTGTSQETQYF.

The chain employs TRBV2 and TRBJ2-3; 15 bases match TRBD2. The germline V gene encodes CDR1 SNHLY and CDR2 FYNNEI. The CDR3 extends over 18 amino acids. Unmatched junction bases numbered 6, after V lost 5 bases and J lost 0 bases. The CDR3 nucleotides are TGTGCCAGCAGTAGACGGACTAGCGGGGGGGCTAGCACAGATACGCAGTATTTT. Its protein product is CASSRRTSGGASTDTQYF.

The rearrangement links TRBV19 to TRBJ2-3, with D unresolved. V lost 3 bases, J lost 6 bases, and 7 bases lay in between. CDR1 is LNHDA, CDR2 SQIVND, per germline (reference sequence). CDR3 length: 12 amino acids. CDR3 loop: CASSIFGDTQYF. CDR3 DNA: TGTGCCAGTAGTATTTTTGGGGATACGCAGTATTTT.

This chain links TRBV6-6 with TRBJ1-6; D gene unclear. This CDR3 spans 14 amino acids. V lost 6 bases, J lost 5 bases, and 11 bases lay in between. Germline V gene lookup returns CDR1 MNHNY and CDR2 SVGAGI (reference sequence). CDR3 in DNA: TGTGCCAGCAGCCGCCGGGCCAATAATTCACCCCTCCACTTT. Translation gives CASSRRANNSPLHF.

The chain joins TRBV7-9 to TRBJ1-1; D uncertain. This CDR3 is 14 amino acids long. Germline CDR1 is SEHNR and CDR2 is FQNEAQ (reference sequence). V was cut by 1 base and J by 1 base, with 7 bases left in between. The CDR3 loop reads CASSLGSGNTEAFF. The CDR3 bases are TGTGCCAGCAGCTTAGGGTCAGGGAACACTGAAGCTTTCTTT.

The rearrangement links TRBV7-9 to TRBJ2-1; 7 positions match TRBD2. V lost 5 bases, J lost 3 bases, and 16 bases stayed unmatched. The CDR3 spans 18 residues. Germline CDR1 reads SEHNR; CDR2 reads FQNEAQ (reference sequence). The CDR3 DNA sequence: TGTGCCAGCAGCCCCGGGTTAAGAGGAGCGGGGCTCTACAATGAGCAGTTCTTC. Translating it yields CASSPGLRGAGLYNEQFF.

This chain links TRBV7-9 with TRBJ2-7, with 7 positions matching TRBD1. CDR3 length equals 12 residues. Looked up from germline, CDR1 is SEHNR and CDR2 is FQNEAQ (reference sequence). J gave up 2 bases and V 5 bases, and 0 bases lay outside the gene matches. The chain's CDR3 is CASSQGAYEQYF. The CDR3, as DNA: TGTGCCAGCAGCCAGGGGGCCTACGAGCAGTACTTC.

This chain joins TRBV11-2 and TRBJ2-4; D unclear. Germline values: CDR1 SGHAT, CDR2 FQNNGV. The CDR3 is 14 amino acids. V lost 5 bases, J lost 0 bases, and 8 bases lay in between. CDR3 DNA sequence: TGTGCCAGCAGCCGCCAGGAAGCCAAAAACATTCAGTACTTC. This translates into CASSRQEAKNIQYF.